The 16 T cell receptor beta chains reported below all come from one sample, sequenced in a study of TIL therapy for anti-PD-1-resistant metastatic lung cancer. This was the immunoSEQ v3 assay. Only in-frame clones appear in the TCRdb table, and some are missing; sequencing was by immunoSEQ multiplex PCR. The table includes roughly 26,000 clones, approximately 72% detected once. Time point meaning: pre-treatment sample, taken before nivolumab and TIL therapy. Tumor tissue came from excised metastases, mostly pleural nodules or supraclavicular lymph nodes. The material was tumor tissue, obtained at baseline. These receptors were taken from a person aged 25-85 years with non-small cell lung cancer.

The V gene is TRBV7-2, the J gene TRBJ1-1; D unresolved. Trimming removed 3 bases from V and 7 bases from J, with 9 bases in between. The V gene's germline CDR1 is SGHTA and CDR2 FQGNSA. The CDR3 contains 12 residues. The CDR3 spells CASSFSGLEAFF. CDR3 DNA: TGTGCCAGCAGCTTCTCTGGGCTTGAAGCTTTCTTT.

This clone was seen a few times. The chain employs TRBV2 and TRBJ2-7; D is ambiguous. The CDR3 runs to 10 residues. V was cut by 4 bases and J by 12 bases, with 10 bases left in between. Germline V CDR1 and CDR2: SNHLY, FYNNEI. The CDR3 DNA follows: TGTGCCAGCAGTGGAGATCCGTCGTACTTC. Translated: CASSGDPSYF. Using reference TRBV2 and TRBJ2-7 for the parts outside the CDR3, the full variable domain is EPEVTQTPSHQVTQMGQEVILRCVPISNHLYFYWYRQILGQKVEFLVSFYNNEISEKSEIFDDQFSVERPDGSNFTLKIRSTKLEDSAMYFCASSGDPSYFGPGTRLTVT.

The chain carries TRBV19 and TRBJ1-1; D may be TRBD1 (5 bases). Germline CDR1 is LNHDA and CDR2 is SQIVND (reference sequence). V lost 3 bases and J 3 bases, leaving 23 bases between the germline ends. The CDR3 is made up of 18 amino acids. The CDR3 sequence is CASSMRLVSGSDDTEAFF. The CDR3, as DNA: TGTGCCAGTAGTATGAGGTTGGTCTCAGGGAGTGATGACACTGAAGCTTTCTTT.

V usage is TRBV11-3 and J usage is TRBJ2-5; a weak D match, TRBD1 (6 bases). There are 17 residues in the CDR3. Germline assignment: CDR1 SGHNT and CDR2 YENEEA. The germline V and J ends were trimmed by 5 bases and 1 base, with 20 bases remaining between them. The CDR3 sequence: CASSATWGRRSQETQYF. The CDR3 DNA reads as TGTGCCAGCAGCGCAACTTGGGGGCGTAGGAGCCAAGAGACCCAGTACTTC.

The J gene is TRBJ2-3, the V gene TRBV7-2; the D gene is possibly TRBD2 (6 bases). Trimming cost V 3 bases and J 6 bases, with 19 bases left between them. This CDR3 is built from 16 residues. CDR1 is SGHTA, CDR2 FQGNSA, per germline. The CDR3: CASSLMRGTSGDTQYF. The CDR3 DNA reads TGTGCCAGCAGCTTGATGCGGGGCACATCCGGGGATACGCAGTATTTT.

CDR3: CASSAWDNEQFF. CDR3 in DNA: TGTGCCAGCAGTGCTTGGGACAATGAGCAGTTCTTC. The V gene is TRBV6-1, the J gene TRBJ2-1; D is unclear. This CDR3 is 12 amino acids long. CDR1 is MNHNS, CDR2 SASEGT, per germline. The V end was cut by 4 bases, the J end by 5 bases, with 6 bases between.

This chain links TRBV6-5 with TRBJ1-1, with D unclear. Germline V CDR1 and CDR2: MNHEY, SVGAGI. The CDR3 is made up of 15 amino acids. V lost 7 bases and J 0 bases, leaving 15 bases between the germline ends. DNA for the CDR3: TGTGCCAGCACCCCTAGGGAGGACCTGAACACTGAAGCTTTCTTT. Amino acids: CASTPREDLNTEAFF.

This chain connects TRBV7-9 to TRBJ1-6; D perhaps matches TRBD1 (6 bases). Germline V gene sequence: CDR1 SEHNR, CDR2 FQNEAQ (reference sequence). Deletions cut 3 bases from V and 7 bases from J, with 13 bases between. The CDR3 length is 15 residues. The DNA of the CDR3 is TGTGCCAGCAGCTTGAACAGTCAGGGGAATTCACCCCTCCACTTT. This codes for CASSLNSQGNSPLHF.

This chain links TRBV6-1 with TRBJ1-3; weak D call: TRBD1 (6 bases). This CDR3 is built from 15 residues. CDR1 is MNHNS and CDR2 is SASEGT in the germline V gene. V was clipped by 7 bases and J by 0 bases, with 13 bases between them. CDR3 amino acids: CASKLGQSSGNTIYF. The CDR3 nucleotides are TGTGCCAGCAAGTTAGGACAGAGCTCTGGAAACACCATATATTTT.

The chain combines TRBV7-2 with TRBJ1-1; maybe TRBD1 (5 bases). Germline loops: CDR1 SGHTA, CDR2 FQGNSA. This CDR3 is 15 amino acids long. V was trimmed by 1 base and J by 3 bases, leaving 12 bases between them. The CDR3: CASSLVPQGYTEAFF. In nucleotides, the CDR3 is TGTGCCAGCAGCTTAGTACCCCAGGGTTACACTGAAGCTTTCTTT.

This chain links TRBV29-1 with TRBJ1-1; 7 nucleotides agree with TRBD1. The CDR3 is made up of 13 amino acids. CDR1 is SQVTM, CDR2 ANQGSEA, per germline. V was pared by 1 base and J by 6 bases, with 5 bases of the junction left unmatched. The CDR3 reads CSVEVGGTAEAFF. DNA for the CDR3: TGCAGCGTTGAAGTAGGAGGGACAGCTGAAGCTTTCTTT. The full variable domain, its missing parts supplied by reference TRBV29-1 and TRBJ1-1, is SAVISQKPSRDICQRGTSLTIQCQVDSQVTMMFWYRQQPGQSLTLIATANQGSEATYESGFVIDKFPISRPNLTFSTLTVSNMSPEDSSIYLCSVEVGGTAEAFFGQGTRLTVV.

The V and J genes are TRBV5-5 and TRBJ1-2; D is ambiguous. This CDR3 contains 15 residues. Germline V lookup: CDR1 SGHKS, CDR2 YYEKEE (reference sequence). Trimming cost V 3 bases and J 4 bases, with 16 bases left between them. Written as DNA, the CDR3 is TGTGCCAGCAGCTGGACGGATCCTACTTTCTATGGCTACACCTTC. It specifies CASSWTDPTFYGYTF. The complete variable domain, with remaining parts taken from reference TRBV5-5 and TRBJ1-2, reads DAGVTQSPTHLIKTRGQQVTLRCSPISGHKSVSWYQQVLGQGPQFIFQYYEKEERGRGNFPDRFSARQFPNYSSELNVNALLLGDSALYLCASSWTDPTFYGYTFGSGTRLTVV.

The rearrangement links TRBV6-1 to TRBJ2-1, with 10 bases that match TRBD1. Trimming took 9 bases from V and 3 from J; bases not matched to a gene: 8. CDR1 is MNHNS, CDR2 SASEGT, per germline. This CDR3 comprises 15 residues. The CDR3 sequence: CASWAGDRGYNEQFF. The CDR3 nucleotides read TGTGCCAGTTGGGCGGGGGACAGGGGCTACAATGAGCAGTTCTTC.

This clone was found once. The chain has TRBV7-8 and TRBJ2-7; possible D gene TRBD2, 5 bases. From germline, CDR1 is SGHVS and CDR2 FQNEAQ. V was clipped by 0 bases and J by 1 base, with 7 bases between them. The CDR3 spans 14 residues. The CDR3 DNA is TGTGCCAGCAGCTTAGCAGGAGGTTCCTACGAGCAGTACTTC. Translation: CASSLAGGSYEQYF.

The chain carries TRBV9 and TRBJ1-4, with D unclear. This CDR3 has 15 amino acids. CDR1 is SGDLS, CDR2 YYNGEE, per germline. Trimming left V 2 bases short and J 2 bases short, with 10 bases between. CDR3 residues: CASSVREGTNEKLFF. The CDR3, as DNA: TGTGCCAGCAGCGTTCGGGAGGGTACTAATGAAAAACTGTTTTTT.

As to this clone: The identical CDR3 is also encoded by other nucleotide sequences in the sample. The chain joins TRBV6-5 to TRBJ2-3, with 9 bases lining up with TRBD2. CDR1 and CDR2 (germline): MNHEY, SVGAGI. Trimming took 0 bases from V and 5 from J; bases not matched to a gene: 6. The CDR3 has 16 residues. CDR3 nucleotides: TGTGCCAGCAGTTACTCACTAGCGGGCGGAAGAGATACGCAGTATTTT. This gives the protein CASSYSLAGGRDTQYF.